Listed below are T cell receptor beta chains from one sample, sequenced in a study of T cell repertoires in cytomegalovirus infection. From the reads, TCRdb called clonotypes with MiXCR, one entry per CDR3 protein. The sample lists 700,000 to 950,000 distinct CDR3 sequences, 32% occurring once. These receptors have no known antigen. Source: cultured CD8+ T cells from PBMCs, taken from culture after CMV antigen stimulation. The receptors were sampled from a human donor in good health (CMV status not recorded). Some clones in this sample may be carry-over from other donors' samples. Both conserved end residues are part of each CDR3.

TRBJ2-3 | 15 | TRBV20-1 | CSASRGAGSTDTQYF
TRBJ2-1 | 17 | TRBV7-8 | CASSLPRSGSSYNEQFF
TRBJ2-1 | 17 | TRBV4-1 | CASSPRSGESSYNEQFF
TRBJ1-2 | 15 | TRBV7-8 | CASSLGEMENYGYTF
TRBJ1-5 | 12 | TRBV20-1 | CSARGSNQPQHF
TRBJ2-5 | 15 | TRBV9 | CASSVEASGVETQYF
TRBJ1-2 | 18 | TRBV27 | CASSLSLQTGGLVTGYTF
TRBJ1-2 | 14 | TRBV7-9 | CASRLPGGEYGYTF
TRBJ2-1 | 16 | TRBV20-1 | CSARDTDSGGPGEQFF
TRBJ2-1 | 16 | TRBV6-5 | CASSYSVGQRRYEQFF
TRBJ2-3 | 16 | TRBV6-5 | CASSYFRTGGLDTQYF
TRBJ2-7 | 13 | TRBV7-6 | CASSPSLSYEQYF
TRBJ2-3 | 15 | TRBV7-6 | CASSLVSTSNHTQYF
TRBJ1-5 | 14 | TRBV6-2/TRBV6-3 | CASSYRQGYQPQHF
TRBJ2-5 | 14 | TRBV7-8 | CASSWGLSQETQYF
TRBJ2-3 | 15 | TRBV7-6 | CASSLGGGSGDTQYF
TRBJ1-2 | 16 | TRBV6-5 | CASSYFGPTGTYGYTF
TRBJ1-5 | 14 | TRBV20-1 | CSARMDRGDQPQHF
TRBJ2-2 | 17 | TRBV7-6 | CASSLNAAQGATGELFF
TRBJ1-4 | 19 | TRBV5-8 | CASRQGRTTRPATNEKLFF
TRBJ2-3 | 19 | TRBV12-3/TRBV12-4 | CASSSGMPLRDSHTDTQYF
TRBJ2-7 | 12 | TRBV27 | CASSFFGGEQYF
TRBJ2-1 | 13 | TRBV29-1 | CSVEGTTYNEQFF
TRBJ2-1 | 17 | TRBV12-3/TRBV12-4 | CASSFTEAGISYNEQFF
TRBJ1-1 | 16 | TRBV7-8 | CASSLVSLSLNTEAFF
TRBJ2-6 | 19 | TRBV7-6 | CASSLMSAGAFSGANVLTF
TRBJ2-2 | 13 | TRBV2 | CASSERGTGELFF
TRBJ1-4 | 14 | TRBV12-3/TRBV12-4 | CASSFGELGGKLFF
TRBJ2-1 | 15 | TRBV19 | CASSIRGGTYNEQFF
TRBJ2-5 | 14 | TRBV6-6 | CASRSRDFKETQYF
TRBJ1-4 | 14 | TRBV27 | CASSFTGVGEKLFF
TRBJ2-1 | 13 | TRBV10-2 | CASIDMVPNEQFF
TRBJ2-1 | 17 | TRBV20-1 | CSADPGGGRVRGNEQFF